The 14 T cell receptor beta chains below were found in one sample sequenced in a study of monozygotic twins with inflammatory bowel disease. From its re-call of the 5' RACE reads, TCRdb lists each CDR3 protein once, without DNA. Here the sample table reports roughly 200,000 distinct CDR3 sequences. The sequenced sample consisted of blood. These receptor sequences come from a human donor with ulcerative colitis or Crohn's disease, or a healthy co-twin of an affected twin (not recorded which).

This chain uses TRBV9 with TRBJ1-1. The CDR3 covers 13 residues. Germline CDR1 SGDLS, CDR2 YYNGEE. The CDR3 sequence: CASSVSGVSEAFF.

The chain uses TRBV20-1 and TRBJ2-3. CDR1 and CDR2 from the germline V gene are DFQATT and SNEGSKA (reference sequence). The CDR3 runs 14 residues. CDR3 protein: CSARISSYPDTQYF.

The chain uses TRBV29-1 and TRBJ1-2; the TCRdb D gene call, TRBD1, has no DNA to confirm it. The CDR3 has 14 amino acids. Germline CDR1 SQVTM, CDR2 ANQGSEA. CDR3 amino acids: CSAGWTQGDYGYTF.

The V gene is TRBV2, the J gene TRBJ1-5; as DNA is missing, the TRBD1 call by TCRdb cannot be tested. CDR3 length: 15 amino acids. The V gene's germline CDR1 is SNHLY and CDR2 FYNNEI. The CDR3 region is CASTKGGSTHQPQHF.

The chain employs TRBV7-2 and TRBJ1-1. This CDR3 is 15 amino acids long. Germline V gene sequence: CDR1 SGHTA, CDR2 FQGNSA. The CDR3 loop reads CASSLQASMNTEAFF.

The chain links TRBV20-1 to TRBJ2-5; TCRdb picks TRBD1, but there is no DNA to check that call. Germline V lookup: CDR1 DFQATT, CDR2 SNEGSKA (reference sequence). The CDR3 runs 13 residues. CDR3 sequence: CSAWGDLGETQYF.

The chain uses TRBV19 and TRBJ1-1; with no DNA, the TCRdb D assignment of TRBD1 cannot be verified. This CDR3 is 14 amino acids long. Germline-derived CDR1 and CDR2 are LNHDA and SQIVND (reference sequence). The chain's CDR3 is CASSTPVGATEAFF. The full variable domain, with the rest looked up from reference TRBV19 and TRBJ1-1, is DGGITQSPKYLFRKEGQNVTLSCEQNLNHDAMYWYRQDPGQGLRLIYYSQIVNDFQKGDIAEGYSVSREKKESFPLTVTSAQKNPTAFYLCASSTPVGATEAFFGQGTRLTVV.

This rearrangement joins TRBV28 to TRBJ2-7. The germline gives CDR1 MDHEN, CDR2 SYDVKM. CDR3 length: 12 residues. CDR3 sequence: CASSHSPYEQYF.

This sequence joins TRBV7-9 and TRBJ1-6. CDR1 and CDR2 from the germline V gene are SEHNR and FQNEAQ (reference sequence). The length of the CDR3 is 12 residues. The CDR3 protein is CASGYKDSPLHF.

The chain combines TRBV3-1 with TRBJ2-1. The CDR3 runs 15 residues. Germline CDR1 LGHDT, CDR2 YNNKEL (reference sequence). CDR3 in amino acids: CASSQDWRTDNEQFF.

This chain connects TRBV15 to TRBJ2-7. The CDR3 consists of 15 residues. Germline CDR1 reads LNHNV; CDR2 reads YYDKDF (reference sequence). CDR3 in amino acids: CATSISRQSSYEQYF.

V and J are TRBV20-1 and TRBJ1-6; TCRdb calls TRBD1, which cannot be checked without DNA. The CDR3 has 14 amino acids. Germline assignment: CDR1 DFQATT and CDR2 SNEGSKA (reference sequence). CDR3 loop: CSALAGSRDSPLHF.

This chain uses TRBV24-1 with TRBJ1-2. CDR3 size: 15 residues. Germline CDR1 KGHDR, CDR2 SFDVKD. The CDR3: CATSDPHRGDYGYTF.

This rearrangement joins TRBV20-1 to TRBJ2-5. This CDR3 contains 14 residues. In germline, CDR1 is DFQATT, CDR2 SNEGSKA (reference sequence). CDR3 residues: CSASGVGDLETQYF.